This TCR beta chain is drawn from a study of blood T cell repertoires in COVID-19. Study in general: Samples of COVID-19 (acute and convalescent) were obtained from the United States, Italy and Spain. Sample material is recorded as cDNA or gDNA derived from T cells, B-cell-depleted T cells, or PBMCs.

Study processing details: Estimation of nucleated cell counts was performed using reference gene primer amplification. The protocol was immunoSEQ multiplex PCR, while the TCRdb copy is restricted to in-frame clones and leaves out a portion. D and trimming were read from the DNA, whereas the V and J calls and clone size are those reported in that table. The data show over 400,000 clones, about 89% seen once. V was pared by 6 bases and J by 2 bases, with 12 bases of the junction left unmatched. Germline lookup yields CDR1 LNHDA and CDR2 SQIVND (reference sequence). The CDR3 covers 16 residues. Those enrolled in Seattle joined during active infection and were followed longitudinally afterward.

The TCR was taken from a woman in her forties or fifties with COVID-19, enrolled during active disease. Sequenced sample: peripheral blood. The chain couples TRBV19 to TRBJ1-2, with 7 bases that match TRBD1. CDR3 DNA sequence: TGTGCCAGTAGGCCACGGGACAGTCTTGTGAACTATGGCTACACCTTC. Amino acids: CASRPRDSLVNYGYTF.